The 24 T cell receptor beta chains presented below share a single source sample, sequenced in a study of T-cell reconstitution after alpha-beta-depleted transplantation in children. A library of TCRbeta sequences, prepared with unique molecular identifiers, was generated. TCRdb redid the calling of the PCR reads with MiXCR, one entry per CDR3 protein. The sample lists about 240,000 distinct CDR3 sequences; roughly 23% were seen once. This sample comprised PBMCs, obtained before TCRalphabeta/CD19-depleted stem cell transplant. The receptors derive from a girl aged 2-10 years with Fanconi anemia, due to receive a stem cell transplant.

This clonotype was recorded a few times. This chain uses TRBV29-1 with TRBJ1-1; TRBD1 might be the D (6 bases). The CDR3 has 15 amino acids. V dropped 2 bases and J dropped 2 bases, with 15 bases sitting between them. CDR1 is SQVTM, CDR2 ANQGSEA, per germline. In DNA, the CDR3 is TGCAGCGTTGAACTGCAGGGGTTTGGCAACACTGAAGCTTTCTTT. It specifies CSVELQGFGNTEAFF.

This clonotype has only a few counts. The gene calls are TRBV28 and TRBJ2-7; 8 nucleotides match TRBD2. This CDR3 spans 15 amino acids. Germline CDR1 reads MDHEN; CDR2 reads SYDVKM. After removal of 5 bases from V and 1 base from J, the junction contained 7 bases not matched to a gene. The CDR3: CASSVTSGLSYEQYF. The CDR3 bases are TGTGCCAGCAGTGTAACTAGCGGCCTGTCCTACGAGCAGTACTTC.

This clonotype was counted at least ten times. The chain recombines TRBV9 with TRBJ2-1, with unresolved D. The CDR3 has 14 amino acids. CDR1 is SGDLS, CDR2 YYNGEE, per germline. V lost 0 bases, J lost 3 bases, and 7 bases lay in between. CDR3 sequence reads: CASSVGLIYNEQFF. The DNA for the CDR3 is TGTGCCAGCAGCGTAGGCCTTATCTACAATGAGCAGTTCTTC.

The chain joins TRBV20-1 to TRBJ1-1; TRBD1 matches at 9 bases. The CDR3 has 13 residues. CDR1 and CDR2 from the germline V gene are DFQATT and SNEGSKA (reference sequence). Trimming took 5 bases from V and 4 from J; bases not matched to a gene: 5. CDR3 residues: CSALGTGITEAFF. CDR3 nucleotide sequence: TGCAGTGCTCTGGGGACAGGGATCACTGAAGCTTTCTTT.

This clonotype was detected ten times or more. The chain couples TRBV29-1 to TRBJ2-1; 8 bases align to TRBD2. The CDR3 contains 17 residues. The ends lost 3 bases at V and 5 bases at J; junction bases unmatched: 15. Germline CDR1 and CDR2: SQVTM and ANQGSEA. DNA of the CDR3: TGCAGCGTTGAGGGACTAGTATTGGGGAAGACCGACAATGAGCAGTTCTTC. Its translation is CSVEGLVLGKTDNEQFF.

The chain links TRBV20-1 to TRBJ2-7; D possibly corresponds to TRBD1 (5 bases). The CDR3 is 15 residues long. Trimming shortened V by 3 bases and J by 2 bases, and 17 bases separated the two germline ends. The germline V gene encodes CDR1 DFQATT and CDR2 SNEGSKA (reference sequence). The CDR3 reads CSARSPRQQTYEQYF. The CDR3, as DNA: TGCAGTGCTAGGTCTCCGAGACAGCAGACCTACGAGCAGTACTTC.

This clonotype was observed a handful of times. V is TRBV29-1 and J is TRBJ2-7; D perhaps matches TRBD2 (5 bases). Germline V gives CDR1 SQVTM, CDR2 ANQGSEA. There are 15 residues in the CDR3. V shed 4 bases and J shed 1 base, with 17 bases lying between them. The CDR3 DNA follows: TGCAGCGTTGCGGCGTTCCCAACTAGGTCCTACGAGCAGTACTTC. This gives the protein CSVAAFPTRSYEQYF.

This clonotype has a count of ten or more. The chain carries TRBV12-3 or TRBV12-4 and TRBJ2-2; no clear D gene. V lost 3 bases to trimming and J lost 5 bases, with 4 bases between them. The CDR3 covers 12 residues. CDR3 loop: CASSFGTGELFF. DNA of the CDR3: TGTGCCAGCAGTTTCGGTACCGGGGAGCTGTTTTTT.

The chain employs TRBV2 and TRBJ2-7; 8 nucleotides align to TRBD1. The CDR3 consists of 14 residues. With 6 bases clipped from V and 2 bases from J, the junction kept 6 bases outside the gene matches. CDR1 and CDR2 (germline): SNHLY, FYNNEI. CDR3 protein: CASSGQGTTYEQYF. In DNA form, the CDR3 reads TGTGCCAGCAGCGGACAGGGCACAACCTACGAGCAGTACTTC.

There are many counts of this clonotype. The rearrangement joins TRBV5-6 to TRBJ2-5; D unclear. V was cut by 4 bases and J by 1 base, with 14 bases left in between. This CDR3 spans 15 amino acids. CDR1 and CDR2 (germline): SGHDT, YYEEEE. CDR3 nucleotide sequence: TGTGCCAGCAGCCTTAGGACGATACGCCAAGAGACCCAGTACTTC. Protein: CASSLRTIRQETQYF.

This clonotype was detected ten times or more. DNA of the CDR3: TGTGCCAGCAGTTTAGACGGGTCCCAAGAGACCCAGTACTTC. It specifies CASSLDGSQETQYF. J is TRBJ2-5 and V is TRBV12-3 or TRBV12-4; D remains ambiguous. The CDR3 length is 14 residues. V was shortened by 1 base and J by 1 base, with 7 bases between the two germline ends.

This clonotype appeared many times. This chain joins TRBV20-1 and TRBJ2-5; D possibly corresponds to TRBD1 (6 bases). This CDR3 is 15 amino acids long. Germline V gene data show CDR1 as DFQATT and CDR2 as SNEGSKA (reference sequence). With 6 bases removed from V and 0 bases from J, the gap between germline ends came to 17 bases. CDR3 residues: CSAFIQGRYQETQYF. CDR3 bases: TGCAGTGCCTTTATACAGGGAAGGTACCAAGAGACCCAGTACTTC.

The chain has TRBV28 and TRBJ2-6, with D hard to call. This CDR3 has 16 residues. Trimming left V 5 bases short and J 4 bases short, with 15 bases between. Germline values: CDR1 MDHEN, CDR2 SYDVKM. The CDR3 nucleotides are TGTGCCAGCAGTACTCCCTTCCCGCCAGGGGCCAACGTCCTGACTTTC. It yields the protein CASSTPFPPGANVLTF. The complete variable domain, with remaining parts taken from reference TRBV28 and TRBJ2-6, reads DVKVTQSSRYLVKRTGEKVFLECVQDMDHENMFWYRQDPGLGLRLIYFSYDVKMKEKGDIPEGYSVSREKKERFSLILESASTNQTSMYLCASSTPFPPGANVLTFGAGSRLTVL.

The chain is built from TRBV2 and TRBJ2-7; D is ambiguous. CDR1 is SNHLY, CDR2 FYNNEI, per germline. The CDR3 spans 15 residues. The V and J ends lost 2 bases and 2 bases respectively, with 13 bases between them. The CDR3 DNA reads as TGTGCCAGCAGTGAAATCGGACCGATGGCCTACGAGCAGTACTTC. Its protein product is CASSEIGPMAYEQYF.

The V and J genes are TRBV20-1 and TRBJ2-3, with 7 bases matching TRBD2. The V gene's germline CDR1 is DFQATT and CDR2 SNEGSKA (reference sequence). This CDR3 has 14 residues. With V trimmed by 4 bases and J by 8 bases, 12 bases remained unmatched. Written as DNA, the CDR3 is TGCAGTGCTACCGGCGAACTAGCGTTGGGTACGCAGTATTTT. Translated, it gives CSATGELALGTQYF.

This clonotype has a handful of counts. J is TRBJ2-2 and V is TRBV28; D is undetermined. Looked up from germline, CDR1 is MDHEN and CDR2 is SYDVKM. The ends were cut back, 5 bases at V and 7 bases at J, with 11 bases in the middle. There are 13 residues in the CDR3. The CDR3 protein is CASSLPGVGELFF. DNA for the CDR3: TGTGCCAGCAGTCTCCCCGGAGTCGGGGAGCTGTTTTTT. Complete variable domain (other parts from reference TRBV28 and TRBJ2-2): DVKVTQSSRYLVKRTGEKVFLECVQDMDHENMFWYRQDPGLGLRLIYFSYDVKMKEKGDIPEGYSVSREKKERFSLILESASTNQTSMYLCASSLPGVGELFFGEGSRLTVL.

This clonotype turned up a few times. The chain recombines TRBV28 with TRBJ1-5; perhaps TRBD1 as D (5 bases). Looked up from germline, CDR1 is MDHEN and CDR2 is SYDVKM. CDR3 size: 16 residues. Deletions cut 5 bases from V and 2 bases from J, with 16 bases between. Written as DNA, the CDR3 is TGTGCCAGCAGTGCCCGGGGGGGGATGGGCAATCAGCCCCAGCATTTT. Translation: CASSARGGMGNQPQHF.

The CDR3 nucleotides read TGCAGTGCTAGAGTCTTCTTTCGGGGAGTGGATACGCAGTATTTT. Residues: CSARVFFRGVDTQYF. The chain employs TRBV20-1 and TRBJ2-3, with a tentative D call TRBD2 (5 bases). V lost 1 base to trimming and J lost 6 bases, with 17 bases between them. Germline values: CDR1 DFQATT, CDR2 SNEGSKA (reference sequence). The CDR3 loop spans 15 amino acids.

The sample holds a few counts of this clonotype. The rearrangement uses TRBV29-1 and TRBJ2-6; possible D gene TRBD2, 6 bases. Germline CDR1 and CDR2: SQVTM and ANQGSEA. Trimming removed 1 base at V and 2 bases at J, with 9 bases between. The CDR3 totals 15 residues. The CDR3 here is CSVEGGGAGANVLTF. In DNA, the CDR3 is TGCAGCGTTGAAGGTGGCGGGGCTGGGGCCAACGTCCTGACTTTC.

This clonotype was recorded many times. This chain joins TRBV29-1 and TRBJ2-5, with 9 bases matching TRBD1. V gave up 7 bases and J gave up 2 bases; unmatched junction bases: 5. In germline, CDR1 is SQVTM, CDR2 ANQGSEA. CDR3 length: 13 residues. CDR3 amino acids: CSAPGTGQETQYF. For the CDR3, the DNA is TGCAGCGCTCCAGGGACAGGGCAAGAGACCCAGTACTTC. Variable domain in full (rest from reference TRBV29-1 and TRBJ2-5): SAVISQKPSRDICQRGTSLTIQCQVDSQVTMMFWYRQQPGQSLTLIATANQGSEATYESGFVIDKFPISRPNLTFSTLTVSNMSPEDSSIYLCSAPGTGQETQYFGPGTRLLVL.

The chain links TRBV20-1 to TRBJ2-7; 7 bases agree with TRBD1. CDR3 length equals 15 residues. The germline CDR1 and CDR2 sequences are DFQATT and SNEGSKA (reference sequence). With 0 bases clipped from V and 5 bases from J, the junction kept 10 bases outside the gene matches. The CDR3 coding sequence is TGCAGTGCTAGAGATCGTAGGACAGGCAGGCACGAGCAGTACTTC. It is translated as CSARDRRTGRHEQYF.

This clonotype was seen just once. The chain couples TRBV29-1 to TRBJ2-3, with 9 bases lining up with TRBD2. Trimming at V came to 5 bases and at J to 7 bases, leaving 4 bases not matched to a gene. The V gene's germline CDR1 is SQVTM and CDR2 ANQGSEA. This CDR3 comprises 12 residues. The CDR3 reads CSVLAGVHTQYF. The CDR3 region has the DNA TGCAGCGTTTTAGCGGGAGTACATACGCAGTATTTT.

This clonotype was found a few times. The chain joins TRBV4-1 to TRBJ2-1; 7 nucleotides align to TRBD2. The CDR3 sequence is 17 residues long. From germline, CDR1 is MGHRA and CDR2 YSYEKL. V was pared by 0 bases and J by 1 base, with 6 bases of the junction left unmatched. CDR3: CASSQESSSGSYNEQFF. The CDR3 nucleotides are TGCGCCAGCAGCCAAGAATCCTCTAGCGGATCCTACAATGAGCAGTTCTTC.

The J gene is TRBJ2-3, the V gene TRBV5-1; D is unresolved. This CDR3 is 13 amino acids long. CDR1 is SGHRS, CDR2 YFSETQ, per germline. Trimming shortened V by 0 bases and J by 5 bases, and 7 bases separated the two germline ends. The CDR3 loop reads CASSLGAGDTQYF. In DNA, the CDR3 is TGCGCCAGCAGCTTGGGGGCCGGAGATACGCAGTATTTT. The full variable domain, rest sourced from reference TRBV5-1 and TRBJ2-3, is KAGVTQTPRYLIKTRGQQVTLSCSPISGHRSVSWYQQTPGQGLQFLFEYFSETQRNKGNFPGRFSGRQFSNSRSEMNVSTLELGDSALYLCASSLGAGDTQYFGPGTRLTVL.